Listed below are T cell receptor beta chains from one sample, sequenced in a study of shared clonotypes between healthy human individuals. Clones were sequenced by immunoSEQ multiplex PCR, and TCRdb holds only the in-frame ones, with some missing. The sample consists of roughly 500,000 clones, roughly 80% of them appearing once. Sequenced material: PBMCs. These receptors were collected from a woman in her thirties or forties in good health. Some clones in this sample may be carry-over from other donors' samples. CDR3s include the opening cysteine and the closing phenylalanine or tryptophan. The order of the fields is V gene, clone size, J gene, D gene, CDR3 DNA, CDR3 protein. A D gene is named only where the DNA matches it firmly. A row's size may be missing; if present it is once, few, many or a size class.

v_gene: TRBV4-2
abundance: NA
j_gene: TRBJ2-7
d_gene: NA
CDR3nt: TGTGCCAGCAGCCAAGATCCGACTAGGTACTCCTACGAGCAGTACTTC
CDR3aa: CASSQDPTRYSYEQYF

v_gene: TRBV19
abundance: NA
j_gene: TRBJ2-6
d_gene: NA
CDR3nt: TGTGCCAGTAGTCTGCCAGGAGCTGGGGCCAACGTCCTGACTTTC
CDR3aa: CASSLPGAGANVLTF

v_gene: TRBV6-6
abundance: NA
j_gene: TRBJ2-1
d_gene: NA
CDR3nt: TGTGCCAGCAGACTCGGACAGTACAATGAGCAGTTCTTC
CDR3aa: CASRLGQYNEQFF

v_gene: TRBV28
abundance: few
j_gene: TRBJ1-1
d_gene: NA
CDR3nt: TGTGCCAGCAGCACTGGGGTCGTAGGGGGGCGCAGTTGGACTGAAGCTTTCTTT
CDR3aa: CASSTGVVGGRSWTEAFF

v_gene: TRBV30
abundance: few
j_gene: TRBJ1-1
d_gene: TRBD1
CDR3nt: TGTGGGACAGGGGTGACTGAAGCTTTCTTT
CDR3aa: CGTGVTEAFF

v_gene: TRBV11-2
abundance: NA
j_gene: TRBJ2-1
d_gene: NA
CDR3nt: TGTGCCAGCAGCTTTTCCCCCCTCTACCGGACGAAAGGCAATGAGCAGTTCTTC
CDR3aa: CASSFSPLYRTKGNEQFF

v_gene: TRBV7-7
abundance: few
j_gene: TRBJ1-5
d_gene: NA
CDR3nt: TGTGCTAGCAGCCAAGACATTTATCAGCCCCAGCATTTT
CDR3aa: CASSQDIYQPQHF

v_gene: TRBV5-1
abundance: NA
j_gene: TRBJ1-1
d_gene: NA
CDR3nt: TGCGCCAGCAGCTTGGAGGCAGGGGTCACTGAAGCTTTCTTT
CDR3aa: CASSLEAGVTEAFF

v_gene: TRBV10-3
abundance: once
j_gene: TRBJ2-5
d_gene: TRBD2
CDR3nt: TGTGCCACTAGCGGGAGGGCGGAAGAGACCCAGTACTTC
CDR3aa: CATSGRAEETQYF

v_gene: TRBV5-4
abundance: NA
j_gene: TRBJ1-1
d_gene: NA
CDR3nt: TGTGCCAGCAGCTTGACAGTACCGAACACTGAAGCTTTCTTT
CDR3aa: CASSLTVPNTEAFF

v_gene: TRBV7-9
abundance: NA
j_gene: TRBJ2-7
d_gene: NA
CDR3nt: TGTGCCAGCAGCTTAGTACAGGGAAACTACGAGCAGTACTTC
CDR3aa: CASSLVQGNYEQYF

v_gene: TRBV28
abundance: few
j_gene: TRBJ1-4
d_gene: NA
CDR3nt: TGTGCCGCGGGAAGAGGGGAAAAACTGTTTTTT
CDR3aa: CAAGRGEKLFF

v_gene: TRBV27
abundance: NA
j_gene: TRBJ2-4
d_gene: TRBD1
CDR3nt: TGTGCCAGCAGTTCGGACAGGGATGCGAACATTCAGTACTTC
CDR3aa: CASSSDRDANIQYF

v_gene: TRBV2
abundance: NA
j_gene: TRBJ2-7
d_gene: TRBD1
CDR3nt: TGTGCCAGCAGGCCCGGACAGGAGAGGTACGAGCAGTACTTC
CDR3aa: CASRPGQERYEQYF

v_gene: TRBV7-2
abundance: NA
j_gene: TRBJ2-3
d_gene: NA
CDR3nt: TGTGCCAGCAGCTTCAGGGCCCGGGGCACAGATACGCAGTATTTT
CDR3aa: CASSFRARGTDTQYF

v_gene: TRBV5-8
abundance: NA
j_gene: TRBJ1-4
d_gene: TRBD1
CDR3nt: TGTGCCAGCAGCCCGAACAGGGGTCATCGGGAAAAACTGTTTTTT
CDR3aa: CASSPNRGHREKLFF

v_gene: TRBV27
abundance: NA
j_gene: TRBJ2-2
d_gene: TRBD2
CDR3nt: TGTGCCAGCAAGTTTTCAGCGGGAGCAATAGGCGGGGAGCTGTTTTTT
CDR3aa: CASKFSAGAIGGELFF

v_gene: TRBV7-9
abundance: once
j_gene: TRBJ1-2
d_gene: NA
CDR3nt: TGTGCCAGCAGCTTAGGGGGAGGCAGAGCTAACTATGGCTACACCTTC
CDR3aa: CASSLGGGRANYGYTF

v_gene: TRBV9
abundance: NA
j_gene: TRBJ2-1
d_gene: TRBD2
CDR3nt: TGTGCCAGCAGCGTAGGATCCGGGACTAGCGGCAATGAGCAGTTCTTC
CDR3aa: CASSVGSGTSGNEQFF

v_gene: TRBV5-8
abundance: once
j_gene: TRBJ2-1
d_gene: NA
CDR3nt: TGTGCCAGCAGTCTGGGCGGGGTCGAATGGAGATTCTTC
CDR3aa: CASSLGGVEWRFF

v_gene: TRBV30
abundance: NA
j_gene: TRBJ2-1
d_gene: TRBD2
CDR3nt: TGTGCTCTGGAAGCGGGGTTTAGGCAGCGGGAGGGCTACAATGAGCAGTTCTTC
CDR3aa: CALEAGFRQREGYNEQFF

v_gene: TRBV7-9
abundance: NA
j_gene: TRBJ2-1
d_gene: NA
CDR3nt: TGTGCCAGCAGCTCCGCCCCCTCCTACAATGAGCAGTTCTTC
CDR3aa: CASSSAPSYNEQFF